Here is one T cell receptor (beta chain) with its context. The sample comes from a study of blood T cell repertoires in COVID-19. The V and J ends lost 8 bases and 0 bases respectively, with 16 bases between them. CDR1 and CDR2 (germline): MNHNY, SVGAGI (reference sequence). The CDR3 contains 15 residues. The repertoire was sequenced with immunoSEQ multiplex PCR; TCRdb's copy has only in-frame clones and lacks some. In the table there are around 260,000 clones, around nine tenths of which are singletons. The material sequenced was peripheral blood. The V call is TRBV6-6, the J call TRBJ1-1; no firm D call. The origin of this receptor is a man aged 30 to 45 with acute or convalescent COVID-19. CDR3: CASHAYGRMNTEAFF. The CDR3 DNA sequence: TGTGCCAGCCACGCTTACGGGAGGATGAACACTGAAGCTTTCTTT.